This TCR beta chain was recovered during a study of Graves' ophthalmopathy and Graves' hyperthyroidism. Study-level results: For separating ophthalmopathy from stable hyperthyroidism, a 13-signature model gave under 90% sensitivity and approximately 76% specificity. The model predicted progression of ophthalmopathy with a sensitivity of roughly 71%, and its specificity was about 76%. Blood also harbored most expanded thyroid clonotypes above 0.001 frequency.

TCR beta CDR3 regions were amplified from RNA transcripts. HTBI primers were employed in first-round RT-PCR, then a second-round multiplex PCR followed. TCRdb recomputed calls from the multiplex PCR reads with MiXCR, one row per CDR3 protein. Here the sample spans 560,000 or so distinct CDR3 sequences, 35% to 40% being singletons. Regarding this clonotype: Its antigen is not known.

The CDR3 spans 16 residues. CDR1 and CDR2 from the germline V gene are MGHRA and YSYEKL. The V gene end was trimmed by 3 bases and the J gene end by 5 bases; junction bases not matched to a gene: 8. The receptor was isolated from an adult man with Graves' hyperthyroidism. The sample was peripheral blood or thyroid tissue (not recorded which). The chain joins TRBV4-1 to TRBJ1-5, with TRBD1 matching over 9 bases. CDR3 amino acids: CASSHVPGQGDQPQHF. The CDR3 DNA reads as TGCGCCAGCAGCCATGTTCCGGGACAGGGTGATCAGCCCCAGCATTTT.